The clone carrying this TCR beta chain was observed a few times. The sample belongs to a study of blood T cells in healthy people across ages. The CDR3 totals 12 residues. V lost 5 bases to trimming and J lost 2 bases, with 9 bases between them. Germline values: CDR1 SQVTM, CDR2 ANQGSEA. With a J-beta primer mix and a sample-barcoded 5' primer, a second PCR ran about 7 to 12 cycles. TCRdb re-called the 5' RACE reads through MiXCR, storing one row per CDR3 protein. The repertoire holds approximately 350,000 distinct CDR3 sequences, with roughly half as singletons. J is TRBJ2-5 and V is TRBV29-1; D remains ambiguous. This receptor was obtained from a man in his 60s in good health. Sample: blood. The CDR3 reads CSVTVLQETQYF. DNA of the CDR3: TGCAGCGTTACAGTGCTTCAAGAGACCCAGTACTTC.